The source of this TCR beta chain is a study of OX40 agonist ivuxolimab in advanced cancers. General study findings and limits: Compared with CD4+, CD8+ T cells on average had more expanded clones.

Points on this clone: Its target is not known.

The germline V gene encodes CDR1 MNHEY and CDR2 SVGAGI. Trimming cost V 8 bases and J 7 bases, with 11 bases left between them. This CDR3 spans 11 amino acids. Sequencing was performed with immunoSEQ multiplex PCR; in TCRdb, only in-frame clones are kept and a portion is missing. The sample holds about 96,000 clones, 84% seen once. The J gene is TRBJ1-2, the V gene TRBV6-5; D may be TRBD1 (5 bases). The clonotype originates from an adult with an advanced solid tumor such as melanoma, head and neck, liver or kidney cancer. The sample consisted of CD4+ or CD8+ T cells sorted from blood, taken in a trial of the OX40 agonist ivuxolimab. CDR3 protein: CASHNGGGYTF. The CDR3 coding sequence is TGTGCCAGCCATAACGGGGGTGGCTACACCTTC.